The rows below give T cell receptor beta chains drawn from one sample of a study of spatial heterogeneity in lung cancer. MiXCR was run by TCRdb on the 5' RACE reads, yielding one entry per CDR3 protein. The sample carries roughly 38,000 distinct CDR3 sequences, 3% to 3.5% recorded once. Specimen: normal lung tissue next to the tumor, collected at surgery. The origin of the receptors is a male donor with early-stage non-small cell lung cancer. CDR3s include the opening cysteine and the closing phenylalanine or tryptophan. Expanded clones are given a class, and other clones once, few, many or no size at all.

CDR3 protein: CASSFAQGDSNQPQHF
V gene: TRBV7-9
J gene: TRBJ1-5
clone size: many

CDR3 protein: CASSDRGITEAFF
V gene: TRBV2
J gene: TRBJ1-1
clone size: few

CDR3 protein: CASSPTGFSHPPDTQYF
V gene: TRBV12-3/TRBV12-4
J gene: TRBJ2-3
clone size: many

CDR3 protein: CATSHPSQGNNEQFF
V gene: TRBV24-1
J gene: TRBJ2-1
clone size: many

CDR3 protein: CASSYGGSTRAQHF
V gene: TRBV7-2
J gene: TRBJ1-5
clone size: many

CDR3 protein: CASTRGSYTEAFF
V gene: TRBV6-5
J gene: TRBJ1-1
clone size: many

CDR3 protein: CSALRLAGAGETQYF
V gene: TRBV20-1
J gene: TRBJ2-5
clone size: many

CDR3 protein: CASSLTGSMNTEAFF
V gene: TRBV28
J gene: TRBJ1-1
clone size: many

CDR3 protein: CASSLSGTENEKLFF
V gene: TRBV4-1
J gene: TRBJ1-4
clone size: many

CDR3 protein: CATLREGTDTQYF
V gene: TRBV11-2
J gene: TRBJ2-3
clone size: many

CDR3 protein: CASSLHNTGELFF
V gene: TRBV5-1
J gene: TRBJ2-2
clone size: many

CDR3 protein: CASSQQAGGPGDTQYF
V gene: TRBV4-1
J gene: TRBJ2-3
clone size: many

CDR3 protein: CASRPLTGELFF
V gene: TRBV7-6
J gene: TRBJ2-2
clone size: many

CDR3 protein: CASSLVGENTEAFF
V gene: TRBV5-1
J gene: TRBJ1-1
clone size: many

CDR3 protein: CASSQELGTSGSGTGELFF
V gene: TRBV3-1
J gene: TRBJ2-2
clone size: many

CDR3 protein: CASSQEGDSHSGNTIYF
V gene: TRBV4-2
J gene: TRBJ1-3
clone size: many

CDR3 protein: CASRNRDYGYTF
V gene: TRBV12-3/TRBV12-4
J gene: TRBJ1-2
clone size: few

CDR3 protein: CSAREGLVETDTQYF
V gene: TRBV20-1
J gene: TRBJ2-3
clone size: many

CDR3 protein: CASSYGQGVTAEAFF
V gene: TRBV5-1
J gene: TRBJ1-1
clone size: few

CDR3 protein: CASSVPQGSGANVLTF
V gene: TRBV5-1
J gene: TRBJ2-6
clone size: many

CDR3 protein: CASSQAGNTEAFF
V gene: TRBV4-3
J gene: TRBJ1-1
clone size: medium-sized

CDR3 protein: CASSAVGLGQYF
V gene: TRBV6-1
J gene: TRBJ2-7
clone size: many

CDR3 protein: CASSMNRVEAFF
V gene: TRBV7-2
J gene: TRBJ1-1
clone size: many

CDR3 protein: CASSPSLNTGELFF
V gene: TRBV4-1
J gene: TRBJ2-2
clone size: many

CDR3 protein: CAGAGDRAREQYF
V gene: TRBV2
J gene: TRBJ2-7
clone size: .

CDR3 protein: CASSYAVTSGRTREQYF
V gene: TRBV6-5
J gene: TRBJ2-7
clone size: many

CDR3 protein: CASSFPAGGKNTEAFF
V gene: TRBV28
J gene: TRBJ1-1
clone size: many

CDR3 protein: CASSSQTGGTEAFF
V gene: TRBV6-5
J gene: TRBJ1-1
clone size: few

CDR3 protein: CASNAGRSTDTQYF
V gene: TRBV5-5
J gene: TRBJ2-3
clone size: many

CDR3 protein: CAIARGLDTYEQYF
V gene: TRBV10-3
J gene: TRBJ2-7
clone size: many

CDR3 protein: CASIGGLEQYF
V gene: TRBV2
J gene: TRBJ2-7
clone size: many

CDR3 protein: CASSLQTTDNEQFF
V gene: TRBV28
J gene: TRBJ2-1
clone size: many

CDR3 protein: CATSREGETYEQYF
V gene: TRBV15
J gene: TRBJ2-7
clone size: many

CDR3 protein: CASSLSDYTDTQYF
V gene: TRBV12-3/TRBV12-4
J gene: TRBJ2-3
clone size: many

CDR3 protein: CASSRSRTQPQHF
V gene: TRBV28
J gene: TRBJ1-5
clone size: many

CDR3 protein: CASSQQTGSYEQYF
V gene: TRBV3-1
J gene: TRBJ2-7
clone size: many

CDR3 protein: CASSLRTPYYNEQFF
V gene: TRBV18
J gene: TRBJ2-1
clone size: many

CDR3 protein: CASSYDSRGNQPQHF
V gene: TRBV6-2/TRBV6-3
J gene: TRBJ1-5
clone size: many

CDR3 protein: CASSGGVGVGYTF
V gene: TRBV6-4
J gene: TRBJ1-2
clone size: many

CDR3 protein: CASSLTGGLNTEAFF
V gene: TRBV5-1
J gene: TRBJ1-1
clone size: many

CDR3 protein: CASNGIGLRSIREQYF
V gene: TRBV28
J gene: TRBJ2-7
clone size: few

CDR3 protein: CASSKPGFEQYF
V gene: TRBV28
J gene: TRBJ2-7
clone size: many

CDR3 protein: CASSTRLAIKDTQYF
V gene: TRBV9
J gene: TRBJ2-3
clone size: many

CDR3 protein: CASSFPSTGEKAFF
V gene: TRBV7-9
J gene: TRBJ1-1
clone size: many

CDR3 protein: CAWTSTGLTYNEQFF
V gene: TRBV30
J gene: TRBJ2-1
clone size: many

CDR3 protein: CASSATTGLSYEQYF
V gene: TRBV14
J gene: TRBJ2-7
clone size: .

CDR3 protein: CASSPKWGGLPSYEQYF
V gene: TRBV7-9
J gene: TRBJ2-7
clone size: many

CDR3 protein: CASSASLEQPQHF
V gene: TRBV7-9
J gene: TRBJ1-5
clone size: many

CDR3 protein: CATSDGRGGDEQYF
V gene: TRBV24-1
J gene: TRBJ2-7
clone size: many

CDR3 protein: CASSQDRQTEQFF
V gene: TRBV4-3
J gene: TRBJ2-1
clone size: many

CDR3 protein: CASTHSGTGLRNEQFF
V gene: TRBV28
J gene: TRBJ2-1
clone size: many

CDR3 protein: CASSLHGSKNIQYF
V gene: TRBV7-2
J gene: TRBJ2-4
clone size: many

CDR3 protein: CASSQEDREQFF
V gene: TRBV3-1
J gene: TRBJ2-1
clone size: many

CDR3 protein: CSAKAGTGLIAFF
V gene: TRBV20-1
J gene: TRBJ1-1
clone size: many

CDR3 protein: CASSYGGLYQPQHF
V gene: TRBV7-2
J gene: TRBJ1-5
clone size: many

CDR3 protein: CASSLRLAGADTQYF
V gene: TRBV11-2
J gene: TRBJ2-3
clone size: many

CDR3 protein: CASSSQTAGELFF
V gene: TRBV18
J gene: TRBJ2-2
clone size: many

CDR3 protein: CASSYTKTNTEAFF
V gene: TRBV6-5
J gene: TRBJ1-1
clone size: medium-sized

CDR3 protein: CSARDRGRQETQYF
V gene: TRBV20-1
J gene: TRBJ2-5
clone size: .

CDR3 protein: CASSGGESYNEQFF
V gene: TRBV11-1
J gene: TRBJ2-1
clone size: few